The present TCR beta chain was sequenced within a study of T cell changes during pregnancy in multiple sclerosis. This clone occurred a few times. Trimming removed 1 base from V and 4 bases from J; junction bases left unmatched: 6. Germline CDR1 reads SGHTA; CDR2 reads FQGNSA. This CDR3 is 16 amino acids long. Profiling relied on immunoSEQ multiplex PCR, and the TCRdb table lists in-frame clones only, not all of them. The sample lists 40,000 or so clones, around 92% occurring once. The sample here was CD8+ T cells from peripheral blood mononuclear cells, taken in the third trimester of pregnancy. The clonotype originates from a female donor with multiple sclerosis, enrolled in a pregnancy study. V usage is TRBV7-2 and J usage is TRBJ2-7; 11 bases map to TRBD2. Here the CDR3 reads CASSLVTSGGNYEQYF. The CDR3 DNA sequence: TGTGCCAGCAGCTTAGTAACTAGCGGGGGCAATTACGAGCAGTACTTC.